These 9 T cell receptor beta chains were all obtained from the same sample, sequenced in a study of human T cells and chemical hapten exposure (dated by TCRdb to the early 2020s). The library was made by RACE. Sequencing instrument: NextSeq 500. TCRdb reworked the public reads: Q25 trimming with fastp, MiXCR clone assembly, productive beta chains retained. Here each entry gathers all rows of one CDR3 protein and keeps the most common genes and DNA. Recorded for this sample are 55,000 to 75,000 distinct CDR3 sequences; around an eighth of them occurred a single time. The ten largest clones add up to 2.4% of the sample. In the paper's terms, the time point label means: patch test 3, about 24 weeks after DPC sensitization. The treatment or condition label of this sample denotes: therapeutic diphenylcyclopropenone sensitization with weekly scalp DPC. The specimen comprised whole blood, sampled in connection with sensitization to the hapten diphenylcyclopropenone (DPC). The source is a man aged 25-40 years with alopecia areata. Some clones in this sample may be carry-over from other donors' samples.

This clonotype was observed many times. The chain links TRBV6-6 to TRBJ1-3; no firm D call. The germline V gene has CDR1 MNHNY and CDR2 SVGAGI (reference sequence). V shed 5 bases and J shed 4 bases, with 12 bases lying between them. There are 14 residues in the CDR3. CDR3 DNA sequence: TGTGCCAGCAGTATAGAGAATGTCGGAAACACCATATATTTT. It codes for CASSIENVGNTIYF.

This clonotype was seen repeatedly, ten times or more. The chain is built from TRBV19 and TRBJ1-5; TRBD1 is a possible D gene (5 bases). Germline CDR1 reads LNHDA; CDR2 reads SQIVND (reference sequence). The CDR3 spans 16 residues. Trimming left V 6 bases short and J 0 bases short, with 15 bases between. DNA for the CDR3: TGTGCCAGTAGGCATCTATCAGGGCGTAGCAATCAGCCCCAGCATTTT. Protein sequence: CASRHLSGRSNQPQHF.

This clonotype was detected ten times or more. The chain has TRBV20-1 and TRBJ2-2, with 7 positions matching TRBD1. The CDR3 totals 15 residues. Per the germline V gene, CDR1 is DFQATT and CDR2 is SNEGSKA (reference sequence). Germline trimming cut 2 bases from V and 0 bases from J; bases unmatched to any gene: 3. CDR3 region: CSARPGQSNTGELFF. CDR3 sequence (DNA): TGCAGTGCTAGACCGGGACAGTCGAACACCGGGGAGCTGTTTTTT.

This clonotype was counted many times. This chain links TRBV28 with TRBJ2-2; D unresolved. Germline assignment: CDR1 MDHEN and CDR2 SYDVKM. Deletions cut 10 bases from V and 0 bases from J, with 18 bases between. The CDR3 consists of 16 residues. The CDR3 region is CATDVRPNANTGELFF. In nucleotides, the CDR3 is TGTGCCACCGACGTACGACCGAACGCGAACACCGGGGAGCTGTTTTTT.

This clonotype was observed a few times. The chain has TRBV6-2 or TRBV6-3 and TRBJ2-2; D unresolved. Trimming stripped 4 bases from V and 4 bases from J, with 13 bases between. In germline, CDR1 is MNHEY, CDR2 SVGEGT. The CDR3 has 15 residues. The CDR3 loop reads CASSSGQFATGELFF. In DNA form, the CDR3 reads TGTGCCAGCAGTTCGGGTCAGTTCGCCACCGGGGAGCTGTTTTTT.

The chain employs TRBV24-1 and TRBJ2-1, with a weak D call TRBD2 (6 bases). With 7 bases removed from V and 0 bases from J, the gap between germline ends came to 15 bases. Germline CDR1 KGHDR, CDR2 SFDVKD. The CDR3 is 16 residues long. The CDR3 region is CATSARAGSSYNEQFF. DNA of the CDR3: TGTGCCACCAGCGCTCGGGCCGGGAGCTCCTACAATGAGCAGTTCTTC.

The J gene is TRBJ1-1, the V gene TRBV28; D is possibly TRBD1 (5 bases). The CDR3 is 15 amino acids. Germline V gene sequence: CDR1 MDHEN, CDR2 SYDVKM. Trimming cost V 8 bases and J 10 bases, with 26 bases left between them. CDR3 DNA: TGTGCCAGCGATGACAGACAGCCTAAATCTCTCGCAGCTTTCTTT. Protein sequence: CASDDRQPKSLAAFF.

This clonotype was detected many times. The rearrangement joins TRBV6-4 to TRBJ2-7, with 9 bases fitting TRBD1. Germline V lookup: CDR1 MRHNA, CDR2 SNTAGT. The CDR3 contains 14 residues. V shed 6 bases and J 0 bases; nucleotides not matched to a gene: 3. The CDR3 spells CASRRTGDSYEQYF. The CDR3 nucleotides are TGTGCCAGCAGGAGGACAGGGGACTCCTACGAGCAGTACTTC.

This chain links TRBV19 with TRBJ2-2; a possible D gene is TRBD1 (6 bases). There are 15 residues in the CDR3. Germline V gives CDR1 LNHDA, CDR2 SQIVND (reference sequence). V gave up 2 bases and J gave up 7 bases, with 14 bases separating them. The CDR3 region has the DNA TGTGCCAGTAGTATAATCGGCCGCAGGGGCGGGGAGCTGTTTTTT. Its translation is CASSIIGRRGGELFF.